Below, 7 T cell receptor beta chains from the same sample are listed, as sequenced in a study of metastatic and nonmetastatic thyroid tumors. Prior to thyroid surgery, none of the patients had received any treatment. TCRdb reprocessed the PCR reads using MiXCR. The sample has tens of thousands of clones, roughly 15% seen once; the top ten hold about 6.8%. The sample consisted of blood. Receptors originate from a male donor with papillary thyroid cancer or a benign thyroid nodule (not recorded which). Some clones in this sample may be carry-over from other donors' samples.

This clone was detected a few times. The same CDR3 is also encoded by other DNA sequences in this sample. The chain recombines TRBV12-3 or TRBV12-4 with TRBJ2-1, with TRBD2 identical over 8 bases. Unmatched junction bases numbered 8, after V lost 6 bases and J lost 7 bases. The CDR3 covers 14 residues. The CDR3 sequence is CASSGLAGGNEQFF. CDR3 sequence (DNA): TGTGCCAGCAGCGGACTAGCAGGAGGAAATGAGCAGTTCTTC.

V is TRBV11-2 and J is TRBJ2-1, with a tentative D call TRBD2 (6 bases). The V and J ends lost 5 bases and 4 bases respectively, with 18 bases between them. The germline CDR1 and CDR2 sequences are SGHAT and FQNNGV. The CDR3 is 16 residues long. The CDR3 DNA reads as TGTGCCAGCAGCCTAGTCGGCACTAGCTTATACAATGAGCAGTTCTTC. It encodes CASSLVGTSLYNEQFF.

The CDR3, as DNA: TGTGCCAGCAGCTTAGACGGGGTACAGTGGAACTATGGCTACACCTTC. This gives the protein CASSLDGVQWNYGYTF. The rearrangement links TRBV11-2 to TRBJ1-2; D not resolved. The germline V gene has CDR1 SGHAT and CDR2 FQNNGV. This CDR3 comprises 16 residues. V was trimmed by 0 bases and J by 2 bases, leaving 13 bases between them.

Of note for this clone: This CDR3 fails to terminate in the conserved phenylalanine or tryptophan, so it likely reflects a read error. The chain combines TRBV6-8 with TRBJ2-3; 8 bases line up with TRBD1. The CDR3 is made up of 14 amino acids. Germline assignment: CDR1 MNHGY and CDR2 SAAAGT. CDR3: CTSRSGQGGDTQYL. CDR3 nucleotide sequence: TGCACCAGCAGATCCGGACAGGGAGGAGATACGCAGTATCTT.

At least ten counts were recorded for this clone. J is TRBJ2-1 and V is TRBV4-2; TRBD2 agrees at 10 bases. CDR3 length: 16 amino acids. J lost 5 bases, V lost 5 bases, and 9 bases had no gene match. Germline V gives CDR1 LGHNA, CDR2 YNFKEQ. The CDR3 loop is CASSGASGGPNNEQFF. In DNA form, the CDR3 reads TGTGCCAGCAGCGGAGCTAGCGGGGGACCAAACAATGAGCAGTTCTTC.

This clone is judged medium-sized. The rearrangement joins TRBV5-1 to TRBJ2-7, with a possible D match to TRBD1 (5 bases). V was shortened by 4 bases and J by 3 bases, with 17 bases between the two germline ends. Germline values: CDR1 SGHRS, CDR2 YFSETQ. This CDR3 spans 15 amino acids. The CDR3 reads CASSQGDTMDYEQYF. CDR3 nucleotide sequence: TGCGCCAGCAGCCAGGGCGATACGATGGACTACGAGCAGTACTTC. Full variable domain (rest looked up from reference TRBV5-1 and TRBJ2-7): KAGVTQTPRYLIKTRGQQVTLSCSPISGHRSVSWYQQTPGQGLQFLFEYFSETQRNKGNFPGRFSGRQFSNSRSEMNVSTLELGDSALYLCASSQGDTMDYEQYFGPGTRLTVT.

This clone was recorded at least ten times. This sequence joins TRBV6-4 and TRBJ1-1; D may be TRBD1 (6 bases). The ends were cut back, 0 bases at V and 4 bases at J, with 9 bases in the middle. The length of the CDR3 is 14 residues. Germline loops: CDR1 MRHNA, CDR2 SNTAGT. The CDR3 DNA follows: TGTGCCAGCAGTGACTCAAGCAGGGGCACTGAAGCTTTCTTT. This codes for CASSDSSRGTEAFF.